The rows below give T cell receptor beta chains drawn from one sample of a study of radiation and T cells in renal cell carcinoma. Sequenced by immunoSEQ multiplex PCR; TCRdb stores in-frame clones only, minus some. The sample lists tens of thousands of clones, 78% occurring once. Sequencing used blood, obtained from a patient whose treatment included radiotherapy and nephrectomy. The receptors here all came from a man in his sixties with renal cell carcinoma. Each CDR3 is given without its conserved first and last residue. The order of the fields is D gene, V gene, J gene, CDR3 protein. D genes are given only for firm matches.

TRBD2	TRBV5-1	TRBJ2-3	ASSATGTSGTTQY
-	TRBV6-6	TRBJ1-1	ASSYSGGVMNTEAF
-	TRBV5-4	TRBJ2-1	ASSPGVAPGEQF
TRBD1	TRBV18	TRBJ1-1	ASSPGDRVNTEAF
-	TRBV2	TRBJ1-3	ASSERAGLTGNTIY
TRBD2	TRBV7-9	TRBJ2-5	ASSPSLTSGETQY
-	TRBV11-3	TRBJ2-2	ASSLRGGNTGELF
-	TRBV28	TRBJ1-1	ASSLNEGTEAF
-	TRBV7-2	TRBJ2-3	ASSRRGGYTDTQY
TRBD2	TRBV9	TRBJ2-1	ASSVGTSGVDEQF
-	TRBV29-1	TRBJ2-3	SVRSGPVDTQY
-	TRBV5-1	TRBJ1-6	ASSLELAHNNSPLH
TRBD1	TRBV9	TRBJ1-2	ASSSAGGGIVDYGYT
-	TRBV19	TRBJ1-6	ASSITSGGPLNSPLH
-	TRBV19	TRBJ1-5	ASSKQGKGDQPQH
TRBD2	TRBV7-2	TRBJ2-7	ASSRLAGDSYEQY
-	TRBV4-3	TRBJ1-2	ASSQDLRGNYGYT
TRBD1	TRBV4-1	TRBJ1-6	ASSQDRQGTNSPLH
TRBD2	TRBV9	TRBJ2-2	ASSRSGGNTGELF
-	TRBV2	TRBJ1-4	ASSERSTNEKLF
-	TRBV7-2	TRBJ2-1	ASSFPGGFYNEQF
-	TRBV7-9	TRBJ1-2	ASTKGGFDQNPNYGYT
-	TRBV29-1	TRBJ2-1	SGEYNEQF
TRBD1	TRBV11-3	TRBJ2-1	ASSSDRGGYNEQF
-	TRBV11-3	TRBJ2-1	ASSLDSLSHEQF
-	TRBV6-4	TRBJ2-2	ASSVLGGTGELF
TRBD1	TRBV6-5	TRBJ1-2	ASTNGQGINYGYT
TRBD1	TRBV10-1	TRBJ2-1	ASSETGGGIDEQF
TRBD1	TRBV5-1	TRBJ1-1	ASSIRQGNTEAF
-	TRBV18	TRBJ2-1	ASSPQGPQVEQF
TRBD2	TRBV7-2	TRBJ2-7	ASSLSSGISYEQY
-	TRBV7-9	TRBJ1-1	ASSLAALNTEAF
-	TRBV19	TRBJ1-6	ASSINLSSNSPLH
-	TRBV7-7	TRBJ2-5	ASSLGGIQETQY
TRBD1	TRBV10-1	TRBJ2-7	ASSEPGGYEQY
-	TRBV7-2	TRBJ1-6	ASSLGGGYNSPLH
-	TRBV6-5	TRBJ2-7	ASSDRWWGSEQY
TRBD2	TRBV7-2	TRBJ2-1	ASSLERGASYNEQF
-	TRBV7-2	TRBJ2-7	ASSLFQGNEQY
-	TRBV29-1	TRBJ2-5	SVGGEAGQLQETQY
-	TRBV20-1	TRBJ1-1	SAQVSTEAF
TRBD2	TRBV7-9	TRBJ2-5	ASSLGGSSQNQETQY
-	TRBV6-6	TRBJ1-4	ASRTDRKGGEKLF
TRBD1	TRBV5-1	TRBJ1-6	ASSTDRGNDSPLH
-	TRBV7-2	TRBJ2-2	ASSQRTVTGELF
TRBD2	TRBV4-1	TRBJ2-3	ASSQEPPTSGYRTDTQY
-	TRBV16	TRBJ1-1	ASSWGGNTEAF
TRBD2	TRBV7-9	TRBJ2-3	ASSLDSGGTDTQY
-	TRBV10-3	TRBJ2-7	AISEVYEQY
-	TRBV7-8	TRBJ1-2	ASSLNAGEGRGYT
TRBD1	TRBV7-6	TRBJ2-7	ASSLGQATSYEQY
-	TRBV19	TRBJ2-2	ASTDTFTGELF
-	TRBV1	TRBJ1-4	TSSQVKRNEKLF
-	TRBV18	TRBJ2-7	ASSPTLGQVRGSGEQY
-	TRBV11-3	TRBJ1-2	ASSPSGPDYGYT
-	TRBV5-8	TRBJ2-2	ASTPLMGTGGELF
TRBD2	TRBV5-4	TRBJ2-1	ASSSGTSGRVGNEQF
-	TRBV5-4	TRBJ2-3	ASSSAAPLAENTDTQY
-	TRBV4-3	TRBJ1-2	ASSQARGRHYGYT
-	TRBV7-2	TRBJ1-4	ASSPNREEKLF